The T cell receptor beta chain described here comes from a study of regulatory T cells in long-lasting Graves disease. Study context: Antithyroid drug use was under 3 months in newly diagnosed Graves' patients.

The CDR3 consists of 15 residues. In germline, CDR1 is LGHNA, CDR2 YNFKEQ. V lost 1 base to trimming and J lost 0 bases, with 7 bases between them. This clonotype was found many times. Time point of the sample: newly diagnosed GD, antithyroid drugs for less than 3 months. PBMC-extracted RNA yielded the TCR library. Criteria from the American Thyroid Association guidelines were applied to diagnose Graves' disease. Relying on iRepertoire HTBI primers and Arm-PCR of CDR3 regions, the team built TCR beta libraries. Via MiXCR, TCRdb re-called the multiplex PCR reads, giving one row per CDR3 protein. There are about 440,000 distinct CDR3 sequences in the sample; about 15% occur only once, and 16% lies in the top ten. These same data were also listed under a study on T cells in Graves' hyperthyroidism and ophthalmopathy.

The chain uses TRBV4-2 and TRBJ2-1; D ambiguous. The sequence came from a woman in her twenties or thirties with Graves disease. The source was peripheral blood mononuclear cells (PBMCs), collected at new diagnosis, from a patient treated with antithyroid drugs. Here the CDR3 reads CASSQVQSSYNEQFF. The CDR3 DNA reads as TGTGCCAGCAGCCAAGTGCAGAGCTCCTACAATGAGCAGTTCTTC.